The clone carrying this TCR beta chain was recorded once. The record originates from a study of metastatic and nonmetastatic thyroid tumors. TCRdb used MiXCR to call clones anew from the PCR reads. The sample carries approximately 12,000 clones, under 35% recorded once. The entire patient cohort was treatment-naive prior to thyroid surgery. In germline, CDR1 is SEHNR, CDR2 FQNEAQ (reference sequence). With V trimmed by 6 bases and J by 5 bases, 10 bases remained unmatched. The CDR3 runs 14 residues. The sample taken for sequencing was tumor tissue. The chain has TRBV7-9 and TRBJ2-7, with 7 nucleotides matching TRBD1. This TCR came from a female donor with papillary thyroid cancer or a benign thyroid nodule (not recorded which). Some clones in this sample may be carry-over from other donors' samples. The CDR3 sequence: CASSGDSHGHEQYF. CDR3 DNA: TGTGCCAGCAGTGGGGACAGCCATGGACACGAGCAGTACTTC.